Listed below are T cell receptor beta chains from one sample, sequenced in a study of T cell responses to AZD1222 COVID-19 vaccine. TCRdb keeps only in-frame clones here, not all; method: immunoSEQ multiplex PCR. The listing records around 140,000 clones. The sequenced sample was peripheral blood. These receptors all stem from an adult in good health. Each CDR3 is given with its conserved first and last residue. The D gene is left open where the match is weak.

D gene	V gene	J gene	CDR3 protein	CDR3 DNA
TRBD2	TRBV5-1	TRBJ2-2	CASGLAGLGTGELFF	TGCGCCAGCGGACTAGCGGGGCTAGGCACCGGGGAGCTGTTTTTT
.	TRBV9	TRBJ1-3	CASSVGPGAGNTIYF	TGTGCCAGCAGCGTAGGTCCAGGGGCTGGAAACACCATATATTTT
.	TRBV6-5	TRBJ1-2	CASSYSRTTNYGYTF	TGTGCCAGCAGTTACTCCCGGACCACTAACTATGGCTACACCTTC
.	TRBV5-4	TRBJ2-5	CASSLKTGTETQYF	TGTGCCAGCAGCTTGAAGACAGGGACTGAGACCCAGTACTTC
TRBD1	TRBV7-2	TRBJ2-4	CASSFFRGLAKNIQYF	TGTGCCAGCAGCTTTTTCAGGGGGTTGGCCAAAAACATTCAGTACTTC
.	TRBV7-9	TRBJ1-4	CASSPPGRRGEKLFF	TGTGCCAGCAGCCCACCGGGCCGCCGGGGTGAAAAACTGTTTTTT
TRBD2	TRBV15	TRBJ2-5	CATSMQRGGLETQYF	TGTGCCACCAGCATGCAGCGGGGGGGCCTGGAGACCCAGTACTTC
TRBD1	TRBV9	TRBJ2-3	CASSVEGASTDTQYF	TGTGCCAGCAGCGTAGAGGGGGCTAGCACAGATACGCAGTATTTT
.	TRBV7-3	TRBJ2-2	CASSFSNTGELFF	TGTGCCAGCAGCTTTTCGAACACCGGGGAGCTGTTTTTT
TRBD1	TRBV18	TRBJ1-2	CASSPLGQGRFPSGGYTF	TGTGCCAGCTCACCACTGGGACAGGGGCGATTTCCCTCCGGTGGCTACACCTTC
.	TRBV28	TRBJ1-5	CASSSLGQPQHF	TGTGCCAGCAGTTCTTTGGGTCAGCCCCAGCATTTT
.	TRBV6-5	TRBJ1-5	CASSSNPSNQPQHF	TGTGCCAGCAGTTCCAACCCTAGCAATCAGCCCCAGCATTTT
.	TRBV5-1	TRBJ1-2	CVSHTESNYGYTF	TGCGTCAGCCACACGGAATCTAACTATGGCTACACCTTC
.	TRBV2	TRBJ1-5	CASSDGRNQPQHF	TGTGCCAGCAGTGACGGGCGCAATCAGCCCCAGCATTTT
TRBD2	TRBV6-2/TRBV6-3	TRBJ2-7	CASSFTGGPGSDEQYF	TGTGCCAGCAGCTTTACGGGAGGACCTGGGTCGGACGAGCAGTACTTC
.	TRBV6-5	TRBJ2-1	CASSEVGYNYNEQFF	TGTGCCAGCAGCGAGGTCGGCTACAACTACAATGAGCAGTTCTTC
.	TRBV5-1	TRBJ1-1	CASSLFLTVAGLTGKNTEAFF	TGCGCCAGCAGCTTGTTTTTAACAGTCGCGGGTTTGACAGGCAAGAACACTGAAGCTTTCTTT
.	TRBV19	TRBJ2-3	CASSSRPLSYLLDTQYF	TGTGCCAGTAGTTCCCGACCGTTGTCGTATCTTTTAGATACGCAGTATTTT
.	TRBV11-2	TRBJ1-2	CASSPLGRGSDGYTF	TGTGCCAGCAGCCCGCTGGGCAGGGGTAGCGATGGCTACACCTTC
.	TRBV5-1	TRBJ2-2	CAGGQEPTSELFF	TGCGCCGGGGGGCAGGAGCCGACCTCGGAGCTGTTTTTT
TRBD1	TRBV24-1	TRBJ1-2	CATSDRQGSRGYTF	TGTGCCACCAGTGATCGACAGGGTTCACGCGGCTACACCTTC
.	TRBV9	TRBJ2-5	CASSARREETQYF	TGTGCCAGCAGCGCTCGTAGGGAAGAGACCCAGTACTTC
.	TRBV6-5	TRBJ1-2	CASAGTRTNYGYTF	TGTGCCAGCGCAGGGACGAGGACTAACTATGGCTACACCTTC
.	TRBV6-6	TRBJ1-5	CASSKTDSNQPQHF	TGTGCCAGCAGTAAGACAGACAGCAATCAGCCCCAGCATTTT
.	TRBV9	TRBJ2-1	CASSSGGESYNEQFF	TGTGCCAGCAGCTCCGGGGGAGAGTCCTACAATGAGCAGTTCTTC
.	TRBV6-5	TRBJ1-1	CASSYHTGRGTEAFF	TGTGCCAGCAGTTACCACACAGGTCGTGGAACTGAAGCTTTCTTT
TRBD1	TRBV5-1	TRBJ1-3	CASSLVGGQGLSGNTIYF	TGCGCCAGCAGCTTGGTGGGGGGACAGGGGCTCTCTGGAAACACCATATATTTT
.	TRBV2	TRBJ1-2	CASSVGTNLGGYTF	TGTGCCAGCAGTGTAGGGACAAACCTCGGGGGCTACACCTTC
TRBD1	TRBV2	TRBJ1-1	CASRAGTAYTEAFF	TGTGCCAGCAGAGCCGGGACAGCCTACACTGAAGCTTTTTTT
.	TRBV7-6	TRBJ2-3	CASSFRETSTDTQYF	TGTGCCAGCAGCTTTAGGGAGACTAGCACAGATACGCAGTATTTT
TRBD2	TRBV4-2	TRBJ2-3	CASSQTLIAGGPDTQYF	TGTGCCAGCAGCCAAACCCTAATAGCGGGGGGGCCAGATACGCAGTATTTT
.	TRBV7-2	TRBJ1-1	CASSLLGRVNTEAFF	TGTGCCAGCAGCCTCCTGGGACGGGTGAACACTGAAGCTTTCTTT